The 28 T cell receptor beta chains below come from one sample, sequenced in a study of control samples from healthy donors and cancer patients. Libraries were prepared by immunoSEQ multiplex PCR; TCRdb keeps only in-frame clonotypes and omits some of them. The sample holds 150,000 to 200,000 clones, roughly 89% seen once. Source material: blood. Receptor source: a man aged 30-40 years in good health.

This chain connects TRBV4-3 to TRBJ2-7; 7 bases map to TRBD1. Unmatched junction bases numbered 9, after V lost 0 bases and J lost 4 bases. The CDR3 runs 16 residues. Germline CDR1 reads LGHNA; CDR2 reads YSLEER. This CDR3 is CASSQERGGAGYEQYF. CDR3 DNA sequence: TGCGCCAGCAGCCAAGAAAGAGGGGGCGCTGGGTACGAGCAGTACTTC.

This chain uses TRBV28 with TRBJ1-2; 7 bases match TRBD1. The trim removed 8 bases at V and 0 bases at J, leaving 15 bases unmatched. The CDR3 has 17 residues. From germline, CDR1 is MDHEN and CDR2 SYDVKM. DNA for the CDR3: TGTGCCAGCGTCCTAGAGGGCAGACAGGGAGCTAACTATGGCTACACCTTC. It translates to CASVLEGRQGANYGYTF.

The rearrangement links TRBV7-2 to TRBJ1-6; D ambiguous. V lost 11 bases, J lost 10 bases, and 15 bases lay in between. This CDR3 has 12 residues. Germline V gene data show CDR1 as SGHTA and CDR2 as FQGNSA. This CDR3 reads CACRVQRSPLHF. CDR3 nucleotides: TGTGCCTGCCGGGTCCAAAGATCACCCCTCCACTTT. The whole variable domain, remainder taken from reference TRBV7-2 and TRBJ1-6, is GAGVSQSPSNKVTEKGKDVELRCDPISGHTALYWYRQSLGQGLEFLIYFQGNSAPDKSGLPSDRFSAERTGGSVSTLTIQRTQQEDSAVYLCACRVQRSPLHFGNGTRLTVT.

This clone was observed once. V gene TRBV7-6 combines with J gene TRBJ2-3; TRBD1 is a possible D gene (6 bases). Looked up from germline, CDR1 is SGHVS and CDR2 is FNYEAQ. CDR3 length: 13 residues. V shed 1 base and J shed 6 bases, with 8 bases lying between them. CDR3 protein: CASSLGGQDTQYF. The CDR3 region has the DNA TGTGCCAGCAGCTTAGGGGGGCAGGATACGCAGTATTTT. Combining the CDR3 with reference TRBV7-6 and TRBJ2-3 gives the whole variable domain GAGVSQSPRYKVTKRGQDVALRCDPISGHVSLYWYRQALGQGPEFLTYFNYEAQQDKSGLPNDRFSAERPEGSISTLTIQRTEQRDSAMYRCASSLGGQDTQYFGPGTRLTVL.

The rearrangement joins TRBV5-4 to TRBJ1-3, with D unclear. The CDR3 has 15 residues. V was pared by 4 bases and J by 2 bases, with 13 bases between. The germline V gene encodes CDR1 SGHNT and CDR2 YYREEE (reference sequence). The DNA of the CDR3 is TGTGCCAGCAGCCGATTCGACAATCCTGGAAACACCATATATTTT. Encoded protein: CASSRFDNPGNTIYF.

The chain has TRBV19 and TRBJ2-1; D is undetermined. CDR1 is LNHDA, CDR2 SQIVND, per germline (reference sequence). The CDR3 sequence is 12 residues long. Trimming removed 6 bases from V and 9 bases from J, with 12 bases in between. The CDR3 sequence is CASRLALSEQFF. As DNA, the CDR3 is TGTGCCAGTAGATTAGCCTTGTCTGAGCAGTTCTTC.

This sequence joins TRBV11-1 and TRBJ1-6, with a weak D call TRBD1 (6 bases). The CDR3 loop spans 15 amino acids. The V gene's germline CDR1 is SGHAT and CDR2 FQDESV (reference sequence). V lost 5 bases to trimming and J lost 8 bases, with 16 bases between them. CDR3 sequence reads: CASSLGVGGHSPLHF. In nucleotides, the CDR3 is TGTGCCAGCAGCCTGGGGGTCGGGGGGCATTCACCCCTCCACTTT.

This clone was recorded only once. This chain connects TRBV3-1 (or the pseudogene TRBV3-2) to TRBJ2-3; the match to TRBD2 covers 7 bases. With 8 bases clipped from V and 6 bases from J, the junction kept 8 bases outside the gene matches. CDR1 and CDR2 (germline): LGHDT, YNNKEL (reference sequence). The CDR3 has 13 residues. The CDR3 protein is CASGSGARDTQYF. CDR3 nucleotide sequence: TGTGCCAGCGGGAGCGGGGCTCGGGATACGCAGTATTTT.

This sequence joins TRBV7-8 and TRBJ1-4, with TRBD1 matching over 9 bases. CDR3 length equals 15 residues. J was trimmed by 8 bases and V by 5 bases; bases with no gene match: 9. The germline CDR1 and CDR2 sequences are SGHVS and FQNEAQ. This chain's CDR3 is CASSMAGQGYEKLFF. CDR3 nucleotide sequence: TGTGCCAGCAGCATGGCGGGACAGGGATACGAAAAACTGTTTTTT.

DNA of the CDR3: TGTGCCAGCAGCCAGGGGGGCTTACCCCTCCACTTT. Its translation is CASSQGGLPLHF. The chain combines TRBV4-2 with TRBJ1-6; a weak D match, TRBD1 (6 bases). Germline values: CDR1 LGHNA, CDR2 YNFKEQ. V was cut by 3 bases and J by 12 bases, with 9 bases left in between. This CDR3 is built from 12 residues.

V gene TRBV29-1 combines with J gene TRBJ2-1, with a weak D call TRBD2 (6 bases). This CDR3 is 11 amino acids long. Looked up from germline, CDR1 is SQVTM and CDR2 is ANQGSEA. The CDR3 region has the DNA TGCGGGGGGAGATCCTACAATGAGCAGTTCTTC. The encoded protein is CGGRSYNEQFF.

In its sample, this clone was seen a few times. This chain joins TRBV6-4 and TRBJ2-7, with D possibly being TRBD2 (5 bases). CDR3 length: 12 residues. Trimming removed 3 bases from V and 4 bases from J, with 7 bases in between. Germline assignment: CDR1 MRHNA and CDR2 SNTAGT. The CDR3 sequence is CASSERVYEQYF. CDR3 in DNA: TGTGCCAGCAGTGAGAGGGTTTACGAGCAGTACTTC.

The V gene is TRBV28, the J gene TRBJ2-1; possibly TRBD1 or TRBD2 for D (5 bases each). CDR1 is MDHEN and CDR2 is SYDVKM in the germline V gene. CDR3 length: 15 amino acids. The V end lost 11 bases, the J end lost 5 bases, and 22 bases lay between the germline ends. DNA of the CDR3: TGTGCCGGAAATACCGGGACCTTGGGAGACAATGAGCAGTTCTTC. Amino acids: CAGNTGTLGDNEQFF.

The J gene is TRBJ2-3, the V gene TRBV5-4; unclear D gene. V was shortened by 7 bases and J by 8 bases, with 8 bases between the two germline ends. Looked up from germline, CDR1 is SGHNT and CDR2 is YYREEE (reference sequence). The CDR3 spans 10 residues. DNA of the CDR3: TGTGCCAGCGGATATGGTACGCAGTATTTT. It translates to CASGYGTQYF.

The chain recombines TRBV25-1 with TRBJ1-1, with D possibly matching TRBD1 (6 bases). The V gene lost 5 bases and the J gene lost 0 bases, with 10 bases spanning the gap. The CDR3 has 14 amino acids. Germline-derived CDR1 and CDR2 are MGHDK and SYGVNS. The CDR3 loop is CASSLQGMNTEAFF. The CDR3 DNA reads TGTGCCAGCAGTTTACAGGGAATGAACACTGAAGCTTTCTTT. Full variable domain (outside the CDR3, taken from reference TRBV25-1 and TRBJ1-1): EADIYQTPRYLVIGTGKKITLECSQTMGHDKMYWYQQDPGMELHLIHYSYGVNSTEKGDLSSESTVSRIRTEHFPLTLESARPSHTSQYLCASSLQGMNTEAFFGQGTRLTVV.

CDR3 bases: TGTGCCAGCAGGCTAACAGGGCCAATGGAAGCTTTCTTT. Protein product: CASRLTGPMEAFF. This chain links TRBV6-5 with TRBJ1-1, with D perhaps matching TRBD1 (6 bases). The CDR3 is made up of 13 amino acids. Trimming took 6 bases from V and 8 from J, leaving 16 bases between them. CDR1 MNHEY and CDR2 SVGAGI come from the germline V gene.

The genes are TRBV5-1 and TRBJ2-7; 8 bases align to TRBD1. Germline CDR1 reads SGHRS; CDR2 reads YFSETQ. Trimming took 0 bases from V and 2 from J; bases not matched to a gene: 16. The CDR3 is 19 amino acids. In DNA form, the CDR3 reads TGCGCCAGCAGCTTGGCAGGTGGACAGGGCTATGAAGAAGCCTACGAGCAGTACTTC. It encodes CASSLAGGQGYEEAYEQYF.

This clone was observed once. The chain uses TRBV6-1 and TRBJ2-1; no clear D. There are 13 residues in the CDR3. From germline, CDR1 is MNHNS and CDR2 SASEGT. V lost 3 bases and J lost 10, with 13 bases in between. This chain's CDR3 is CASSEVFVGEQFF. CDR3 in DNA: TGTGCCAGCAGTGAGGTTTTTGTGGGAGAGCAGTTCTTC.

The V and J genes are TRBV15 and TRBJ2-7; 7 bases match TRBD2. CDR1 is LNHNV and CDR2 is YYDKDF in the germline V gene (reference sequence). This CDR3 contains 13 residues. V was clipped by 5 bases and J by 3 bases; unmatched bases: 4. CDR3 amino acids: CATSGQRDYEQYF. The CDR3 DNA reads TGTGCCACCAGCGGGCAGCGGGACTACGAGCAGTACTTC.

V and J are TRBV15 and TRBJ1-2; D might be TRBD1 (6 bases). Germline values: CDR1 LNHNV, CDR2 YYDKDF (reference sequence). The CDR3 is made up of 14 amino acids. Trimming left V 3 bases short and J 7 bases short, with 15 bases between. Here the CDR3 DNA reads TGTGCCACCAGCAGGCAGACAGGTTCCGCTGGCTACACCTTC. Translated, it gives CATSRQTGSAGYTF.

The V call is TRBV6-2 or TRBV6-3, the J call TRBJ2-7; possibly TRBD1 or TRBD2 for D (5 bases each). Germline CDR1 and CDR2: MNHEY and SVGEGT. Deletions cut 5 bases from V and 3 bases from J, with 14 bases between. The CDR3 has 14 residues. For the CDR3, the DNA is TGTGCCAGCAGTAGTGGGACCATCCTCTACGAGCAGTACTTC. This encodes CASSSGTILYEQYF.

CDR3 coding DNA: TGTGCCAGTAGGCTGGCGGGGCTTAACAATGAGCAGTTCTTC. The encoded protein is CASRLAGLNNEQFF. This sequence joins TRBV19 and TRBJ2-1; TRBD2 is a possible D gene (6 bases). Germline values: CDR1 LNHDA, CDR2 SQIVND (reference sequence). V dropped 6 bases and J dropped 5 bases, with 14 bases sitting between them. The CDR3 is made up of 14 amino acids.

This sequence joins TRBV30 and TRBJ2-5; 8 bases map to TRBD2. The CDR3 spans 13 residues. The ends lost 6 bases at V and 2 bases at J; junction bases unmatched: 5. The germline gives CDR1 GTSNPN, CDR2 SVGIG (reference sequence). In DNA form, the CDR3 reads TGTGCCTGCGCGCGGGGGGCTCAAGAGACCCAGTACTTC. Translation: CACARGAQETQYF.

The V and J genes are TRBV7-3 and TRBJ1-2; 7 bases align to TRBD1. The ends lost 4 bases at V and 13 bases at J; junction bases unmatched: 12. This CDR3 has 13 residues. CDR1 is SGHTA and CDR2 is FQGTGA in the germline V gene. CDR3 region: CASSSWTGPSFTF. CDR3 nucleotides: TGTGCCAGCAGCTCTTGGACAGGACCCAGTTTCACCTTC.

The chain joins TRBV6-4 to TRBJ1-6; no definite D call. Deletions cut 5 bases from V and 10 bases from J, with 15 bases between. Germline V gene data show CDR1 as MRHNA and CDR2 as SNTAGT. This CDR3 is 14 amino acids long. Here the CDR3 DNA reads TGTGCCAGCAGTACCGGACCGGGAGGGTCACCCCTCCACTTT. Protein product: CASSTGPGGSPLHF.

The V gene is TRBV5-6, the J gene TRBJ2-1, with a possible D match to TRBD2 (6 bases). The CDR3 is 15 amino acids. The germline V and J ends were trimmed by 3 bases and 7 bases, with 17 bases remaining between them. Germline CDR1 and CDR2: SGHDT and YYEEEE. CDR3 nucleotide sequence: TGTGCCAGCAGCTCTTTAGCGGCCTCTGGGAATGAGCAGTTCTTC. Translation gives CASSSLAASGNEQFF.

The chain combines TRBV29-1 with TRBJ1-2; unclear D gene. Germline assignment: CDR1 SQVTM and CDR2 ANQGSEA. The CDR3 totals 12 residues. Trimming removed 4 bases from V and 7 bases from J, with 13 bases in between. CDR3 amino acids: CSVGRAMGGYTF. For the CDR3, the DNA is TGCAGCGTTGGAAGGGCCATGGGTGGCTACACCTTC.

The CDR3 loop reads CASRAAGAAINPQHF. The DNA of the CDR3 is TGTGCCAGCAGGGCCGCGGGGGCTGCAATCAATCCCCAGCATTTT. This chain uses TRBV27 with TRBJ1-5, with D possibly matching TRBD1 (6 bases). Trimming pared 6 bases from V and 10 bases from J, leaving 22 bases between. In germline, CDR1 is MNHEY, CDR2 SMNVEV (reference sequence). The CDR3 spans 15 residues.